This T cell receptor (beta chain) came from a study of T cell responses to AZD1222 COVID-19 vaccine. Some clones are missing from TCRdb's copy, which holds only in-frame ones; the method was immunoSEQ multiplex PCR. The sample holds about 140,000 clones; more than 85% are singletons and the top ten take about 3%. CDR1 and CDR2 from the germline V gene are MDHEN and SYDVKM. Germline trimming cut 6 bases from V and 3 bases from J; bases unmatched to any gene: 11. The CDR3 loop spans 16 amino acids. The receptor was derived from an adult in good health. This specimen was peripheral blood, taken on day 0 of AZD1222 vaccination. The genes are TRBV28 and TRBJ1-2, with 9 bases identical to TRBD1. CDR3 sequence: CASSQTGTGIDYGYTF. The CDR3 nucleotides are TGTGCCAGCAGCCAAACCGGGACAGGGATCGACTATGGCTACACCTTC.